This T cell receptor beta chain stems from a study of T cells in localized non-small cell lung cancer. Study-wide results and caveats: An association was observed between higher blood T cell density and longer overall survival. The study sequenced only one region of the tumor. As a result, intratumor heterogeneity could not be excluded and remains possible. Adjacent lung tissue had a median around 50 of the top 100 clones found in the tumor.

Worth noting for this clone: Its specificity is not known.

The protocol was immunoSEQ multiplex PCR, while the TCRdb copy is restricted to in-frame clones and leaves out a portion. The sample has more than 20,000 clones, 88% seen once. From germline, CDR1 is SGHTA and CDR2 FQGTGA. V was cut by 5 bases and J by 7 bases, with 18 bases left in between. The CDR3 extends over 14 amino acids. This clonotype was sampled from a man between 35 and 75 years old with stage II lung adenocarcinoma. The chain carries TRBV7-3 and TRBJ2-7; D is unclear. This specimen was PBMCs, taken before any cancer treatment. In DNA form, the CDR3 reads TGTGCCAGCAGCAAGCCAGGCCCAGTTGGGGAGCAGTACTTC. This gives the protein CASSKPGPVGEQYF.